These 18 T cell receptor beta chains were sequenced from one sample in a study of T cell repertoires in cytomegalovirus infection. Each CDR3 protein is one row after TCRdb ran MiXCR on the reads. The table includes around 280,000 distinct CDR3 sequences, about an eighth detected once. Sequenced material: PBMCs. These receptor sequences come from a human donor in good health (CMV status not recorded). Some clones in this sample may be carry-over from other donors' samples.

This clonotype was recorded at least ten times. V usage is TRBV29-1 and J usage is TRBJ1-1; D is ambiguous. Looked up from germline, CDR1 is SQVTM and CDR2 is ANQGSEA. Trimming left V 6 bases short and J 0 bases short, with 11 bases between. The CDR3 totals 13 residues. CDR3 DNA sequence: TGCAGCGTGGGGTTAGTTATGAACACTGAAGCTTTCTTT. Protein: CSVGLVMNTEAFF.

The chain combines TRBV20-1 with TRBJ2-3, with D possibly being TRBD2 (5 bases). The CDR3 runs to 13 residues. CDR1 DFQATT and CDR2 SNEGSKA come from the germline V gene (reference sequence). Trimming took off 5 bases at V and 2 bases at J, with 11 bases between the two ends. In nucleotides, the CDR3 is TGCAGTGCTTCCGGACTTTTCACAGATACGCAGTATTTT. Its translation is CSASGLFTDTQYF.

The chain links TRBV20-1 to TRBJ1-1, with D possibly matching TRBD1 (6 bases). V was pared by 6 bases and J by 5 bases, with 16 bases between. Germline CDR1 is DFQATT and CDR2 is SNEGSKA (reference sequence). The CDR3 contains 13 residues. The CDR3 nucleotides are TGCAGTGCCCGAGGGGGGCGAGGAACTGAAGCTTTCTTT. Translated, it gives CSARGGRGTEAFF.

A single count supports this clonotype. This could be a read error, since a much larger clone is one nucleotide away. The chain links TRBV7-4 to TRBJ1-1; possible D gene TRBD1, 5 bases. V shed 5 bases and J shed 10 bases, with 17 bases lying between them. The CDR3 sequence is 13 residues long. Germline lookup yields CDR1 SGHVT and CDR2 SQSDAQ. The CDR3: CASSPRGGPVAFF. Written as DNA, the CDR3 is TGTGCCAGCAGCCCCCGGGGGGGACCGGTAGCTTTCTTT.

This clonotype has at least ten counts. V is TRBV7-2 and J is TRBJ2-7; no firm D call. Germline V gene lookup returns CDR1 SGHTA and CDR2 FQGNSA. The V and J ends lost 1 base and 7 bases respectively, with 23 bases between them. The CDR3 consists of 17 residues. The CDR3 loop reads CASSLEGGPRSTSEQYF. The CDR3 DNA reads TGTGCCAGCAGCTTAGAGGGTGGACCCCGCTCCACGTCTGAGCAGTACTTC.

This clonotype was observed many times. The rearrangement links TRBV7-8 to TRBJ2-5; unclear D gene. The CDR3 has 15 amino acids. Germline-derived CDR1 and CDR2 are SGHVS and FQNEAQ. Trimming took off 3 bases at V and 1 base at J, with 12 bases between the two ends. The CDR3: CASSFDPGPQETQYF. As DNA, the CDR3 is TGTGCCAGCAGCTTCGACCCCGGGCCCCAAGAGACCCAGTACTTC.

The gene calls are TRBV13 and TRBJ2-2, with TRBD1 matching over 12 bases. The germline V gene has CDR1 PRHDT and CDR2 FYEKMQ (reference sequence). After removal of 5 bases from V and 6 bases from J, the junction contained 7 bases not matched to a gene. The CDR3 sequence is 16 residues long. CDR3 DNA: TGTGCCAGCAGCCCGGGGACAGGGGGCTCGTCCGGGGAGCTGTTTTTT. Amino acids: CASSPGTGGSSGELFF.

This rearrangement joins TRBV29-1 to TRBJ2-3, with D unresolved. From germline, CDR1 is SQVTM and CDR2 ANQGSEA. V lost 8 bases and J lost 4, with 10 bases in between. This CDR3 is 11 amino acids long. The CDR3 loop reads CSTTPPDTQYF. CDR3 DNA: TGCAGCACCACGCCGCCAGATACGCAGTATTTT.

This clonotype was seen more than once but under ten times. V usage is TRBV5-4 and J usage is TRBJ1-2; D is possibly TRBD1 (5 bases). Germline lookup yields CDR1 SGHNT and CDR2 YYREEE (reference sequence). The length of the CDR3 is 14 residues. The germline V and J ends were trimmed by 5 bases and 2 bases, with 13 bases remaining between them. Here the CDR3 DNA reads TGTGCCAGCAGAGACGAGAGGGGCAACTATGGCTACACCTTC. Its translation is CASRDERGNYGYTF.

This clonotype occurred many times. The V and J genes are TRBV7-9 and TRBJ2-2; D is unresolved. This CDR3 contains 13 residues. CDR1 and CDR2 (germline): SEHNR, FQNEAQ (reference sequence). Deletions cut 4 bases from V and 6 bases from J, with 9 bases between. The CDR3 here is CASSSRYPGELFF. CDR3 nucleotides: TGTGCCAGCAGCTCCAGGTATCCCGGGGAGCTGTTTTTT. Based on the CDR3 plus reference TRBV7-9 and TRBJ2-2, the full variable domain is DTGVSQNPRHKITKRGQNVTFRCDPISEHNRLYWYRQTLGQGPEFLTYFQNEAQLEKSRLLSDRFSAERPKGSFSTLEIQRTEQGDSAMYLCASSSRYPGELFFGEGSRLTVL.

As to this clonotype: Mismatch with germline at one junction end may stem from a read error. CDR3: CASSSGITEAYF. CDR3 bases: TGTGCCAGCAGCTCAGGGATCACTGAAGCTTACTTT. This chain uses TRBV6-2 or TRBV6-3 with TRBJ1-1; the D gene is possibly TRBD1 (5 bases). The CDR3 has 12 residues. Per germline, CDR1 MNHEY and CDR2 SVGEGT.

This clonotype was counted at least ten times. This rearrangement joins TRBV10-3 to TRBJ1-5; D uncertain. This CDR3 is 18 amino acids long. Trimming shortened V by 0 bases and J by 1 base, and 16 bases separated the two germline ends. The germline gives CDR1 ENHRY, CDR2 SYGVKD. The CDR3 sequence: CAISESWAPGISNQPQHF. The CDR3 region has the DNA TGTGCCATCAGTGAGTCGTGGGCGCCGGGGATAAGCAATCAGCCCCAGCATTTT.

This clonotype has at least ten counts. This chain links TRBV5-1 with TRBJ2-1; tentative D call: TRBD2 (5 bases). This CDR3 has 17 residues. Germline CDR1 and CDR2: SGHRS and YFSETQ. Trimming shortened V by 2 bases and J by 0 bases, and 15 bases separated the two germline ends. CDR3 protein: CASSFSGSVSSYNEQFF. The CDR3 coding sequence is TGCGCCAGCAGCTTCTCGGGGAGCGTTAGCTCCTACAATGAGCAGTTCTTC.

This clonotype was picked up many times. The CDR3, as DNA: TGTGCCAGCAGCTTAGGGGTGACGGGGGCCCAGTACTTC. Protein product: CASSLGVTGAQYF. This chain uses TRBV7-3 with TRBJ2-5, with D maybe TRBD2 (6 bases). The ends were cut back, 2 bases at V and 9 bases at J, with 13 bases in the middle. CDR1 and CDR2 (germline): SGHTA, FQGTGA. The CDR3 sequence is 13 residues long. Based on the CDR3 plus reference TRBV7-3 and TRBJ2-5, the full variable domain is GAGVSQTPSNKVTEKGKYVELRCDPISGHTALYWYRQSLGQGPEFLIYFQGTGAADDSGLPNDRFFAVRPEGSVSTLKIQRTERGDSAVYLCASSLGVTGAQYFGPGTRLLVL.

The rearrangement links TRBV20-1 to TRBJ2-7; D is unresolved. Germline V gene data show CDR1 as DFQATT and CDR2 as SNEGSKA (reference sequence). CDR3 length equals 14 residues. The V end lost 3 bases, the J end lost 2 bases, and 14 bases lay between the germline ends. The CDR3, as DNA: TGCAGTGCTAGGCCGGTAGGGTCCCCCTACGAGCAGTACTTC. As protein: CSARPVGSPYEQYF.

This clonotype was counted many times. In nucleotides, the CDR3 is TGTGCCAGCAGCTACGTAAGCGGGAGCTCCTACAATGAGCAGTTCTTC. It codes for CASSYVSGSSYNEQFF. This chain connects TRBV11-2 to TRBJ2-1, with TRBD2 matching over 8 bases. The CDR3 contains 16 residues. Trimming took 4 bases from V and 0 from J; bases not matched to a gene: 5. The V gene's germline CDR1 is SGHAT and CDR2 FQNNGV.

This clonotype was counted many times. The gene calls are TRBV7-3 and TRBJ1-1; 10 nucleotides match TRBD1. V was clipped by 4 bases and J by 5 bases; unmatched bases: 7. This CDR3 has 15 amino acids. Per germline, CDR1 SGHTA and CDR2 FQGTGA. This CDR3 reads CASSSSGTGVTEAFF. The DNA for the CDR3 is TGTGCCAGCAGCTCTTCCGGGACAGGGGTGACTGAAGCTTTCTTT.

This clonotype has ten or more counts. This rearrangement joins TRBV7-2 to TRBJ2-7; 9 nucleotides align to TRBD1. CDR3 size: 15 residues. Trimming at V came to 0 bases and at J to 4 bases, leaving 4 bases not matched to a gene. Per the germline V gene, CDR1 is SGHTA and CDR2 is FQGNSA. CDR3 region: CASSLAPGQGYEQYF. The DNA of the CDR3 is TGTGCCAGCAGCTTAGCTCCGGGACAGGGATACGAGCAGTACTTC.